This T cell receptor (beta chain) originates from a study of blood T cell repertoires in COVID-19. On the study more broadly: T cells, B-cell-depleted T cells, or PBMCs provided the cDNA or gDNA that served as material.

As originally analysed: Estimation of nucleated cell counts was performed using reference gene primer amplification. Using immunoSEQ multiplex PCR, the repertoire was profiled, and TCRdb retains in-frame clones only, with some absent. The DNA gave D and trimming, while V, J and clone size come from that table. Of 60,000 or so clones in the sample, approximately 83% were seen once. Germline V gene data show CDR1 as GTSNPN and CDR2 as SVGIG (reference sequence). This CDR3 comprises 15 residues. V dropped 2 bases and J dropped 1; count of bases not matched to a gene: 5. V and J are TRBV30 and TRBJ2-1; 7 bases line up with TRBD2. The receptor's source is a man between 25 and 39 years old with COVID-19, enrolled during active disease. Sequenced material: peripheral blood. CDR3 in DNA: TGTGCCTGGAGTTTAGGACTAGGTTCCTACAATGAGCAGTTCTTC. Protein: CAWSLGLGSYNEQFF. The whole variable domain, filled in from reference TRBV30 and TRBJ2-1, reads SQTIHQWPATLVQPVGSPLSLECTVEGTSNPNLYWYRQAAGRGLQLLFYSVGIGQISSEVPQNLSASRPQDRQFILSSKKLLLSDSGFYLCAWSLGLGSYNEQFFGPGTRLTVL.